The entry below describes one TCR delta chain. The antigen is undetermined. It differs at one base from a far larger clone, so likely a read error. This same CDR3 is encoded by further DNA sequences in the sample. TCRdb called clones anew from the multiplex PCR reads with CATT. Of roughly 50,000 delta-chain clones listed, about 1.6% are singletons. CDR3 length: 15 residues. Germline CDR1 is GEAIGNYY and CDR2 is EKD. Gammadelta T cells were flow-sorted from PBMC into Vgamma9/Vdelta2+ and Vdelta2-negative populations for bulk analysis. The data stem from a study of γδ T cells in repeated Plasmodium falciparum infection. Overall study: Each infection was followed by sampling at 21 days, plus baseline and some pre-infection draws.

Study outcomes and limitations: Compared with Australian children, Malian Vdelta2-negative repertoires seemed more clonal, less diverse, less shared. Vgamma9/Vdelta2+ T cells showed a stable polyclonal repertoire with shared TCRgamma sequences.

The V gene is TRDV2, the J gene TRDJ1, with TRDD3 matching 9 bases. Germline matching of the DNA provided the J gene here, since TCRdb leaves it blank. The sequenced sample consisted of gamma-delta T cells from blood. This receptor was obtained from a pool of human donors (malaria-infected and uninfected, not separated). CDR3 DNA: TGTGCCTGTGACAAACTGGGGGACGACACTGATAAACTCATCTTT. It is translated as CACDKLGDDTDKLIF.